This T cell receptor beta chain was profiled in a study of T cell clonotyping in hematopoietic cell transplantation. Study background: Cytoreduction preceded collection of pretransplant recipient samples.

Of note for this clone: The antigen remains unidentified.

Findings of the study overall: Recipient TCR diversity dropped after transplant; expanded clonotypes rose from day 30 to 180. Higher Inverse Simpson Index values in graft donor and pretransplant recipient predicted broader posttransplant TCR diversity. Cells were unsorted, so CD4 and CD8 contributions were not separated.

Germline assignment: CDR1 SEHNR and CDR2 FQNEAQ (reference sequence). CDR3 size: 12 residues. The V end was cut by 3 bases, the J end by 9 bases, with 9 bases between. Clones were sequenced by immunoSEQ multiplex PCR, and TCRdb holds only the in-frame ones, with some missing. The sample lists under 850 clones, 96% occurring once. Noted time point: recipient sample about 28 days before transplant, after cytoreduction. The starting material was peripheral blood mononuclear cells, obtained before stem cell transplant. The sequence was collected from a woman aged 40 to 50 with acute myeloid leukemia. Some clones in this sample may be carry-over from other donors' samples. The chain recombines TRBV7-9 with TRBJ2-1; D call uncertain. CDR3 in DNA: TGTGCCAGCAGCTTGGATTTAAGTGAGCAGTTCTTC. It specifies CASSLDLSEQFF.